A single sample gave rise to the 3 T cell receptor beta chains below, sequenced in a study of T-cell memory formation after mild COVID-19. Each CDR3 protein is one row after TCRdb ran MiXCR on the 5' RACE reads. Among some 320,000 distinct CDR3 sequences listed, around an eighth were seen once. The source material was PBMCs or a T cell subset sorted from them (not recorded which). The receptors derive from a man in his late teens or twenties who had mild COVID-19 (a few samples of this study predate the infection). Cell type and time point are not known.

The genes are TRBV9 and TRBJ1-2; D remains ambiguous. The CDR3 contains 15 residues. Trimming pared 2 bases from V and 3 bases from J, leaving 14 bases between. Germline V gives CDR1 SGDLS, CDR2 YYNGEE. CDR3 protein: CASSVEDWGDYGYTF. CDR3 nucleotide sequence: TGTGCCAGCAGCGTGGAGGACTGGGGAGACTATGGCTACACCTTC.

The genes are TRBV3-1 and TRBJ2-2; TRBD2 agrees at 9 bases. Trimming at V came to 6 bases and at J to 3 bases, leaving 2 bases not matched to a gene. The V gene's germline CDR1 is LGHDT and CDR2 YNNKEL (reference sequence). This CDR3 has 14 amino acids. In DNA, the CDR3 is TGTGCCAGCAGAGGCGGGAGGGACACCGGGGAGCTGTTTTTT. Its protein is CASRGGRDTGELFF.

This clonotype was seen only a few times. The rearrangement uses TRBV5-1 and TRBJ2-5; 9 positions match TRBD2. The CDR3 is 17 residues long. Germline V gene sequence: CDR1 SGHRS, CDR2 YFSETQ. The ends lost 4 bases at V and 0 bases at J; junction bases unmatched: 10. The CDR3 region is CASSEGLAHTNQETQYF. In DNA form, the CDR3 reads TGCGCCAGCAGCGAGGGACTAGCTCATACTAACCAAGAGACCCAGTACTTC.